This is a list of T cell receptor beta chains from one sample in a study of blood T cell repertoires in COVID-19. Produced via immunoSEQ multiplex PCR; TCRdb's table is partial and in-frame only. The sample lists fewer than 350,000 clones, roughly 90% occurring once. Source material: PBMCs or T cells enriched from blood (not recorded which). Every receptor here comes from a man between 60 and 70 years old who had recovered from COVID-19. Each CDR3 is given with its conserved first and last residue. Each record gives: J gene, D gene, V gene, clone size, CDR3 DNA, CDR3 protein. A D gene is named only where the DNA matches it firmly. Not every row has a clone size; where given, it reads once, few, many or a size class.

TRBJ2-1 . TRBV4-1 . TGCGCCAGCAGCCAAGACCTTTGGGCCAGGATCGATGAGCAGTTCTTC CASSQDLWARIDEQFF
TRBJ2-5 . TRBV4-1 . TGCGCCAGCAGCCAAGGGGGCCCAGAACAAGAGACCCAGTACTTC CASSQGGPEQETQYF
TRBJ2-7 TRBD1 TRBV6-5 . TGTGCCAGCAGTTACTCCGGGACAGGGAAAGGCGAGCAGTACTTC CASSYSGTGKGEQYF
TRBJ2-7 TRBD1 TRBV5-1 . TGCGCCAGCAGCAACTTCGGGGGACAGGGCGCGTCATTCTCCTACGAGCAGTACTTC CASSNFGGQGASFSYEQYF
TRBJ2-2 . TRBV5-5 . TGTGCCAGCAGCTTGGCACAGGGGAACACCGGGGAGCTGTTTTTT CASSLAQGNTGELFF
TRBJ1-1 TRBD1 TRBV7-2 . TGTGCCAGCAGCCCGAGGACAGGTAGGAACACTGAAGCTTTCTTT CASSPRTGRNTEAFF
TRBJ1-2 . TRBV21-1 . TGTGCCAGCAGTCCCTCAGGCAGGCCCTCAAGCTACACCTTC CASSPSGRPSSYTF
TRBJ2-1 . TRBV11-1 few TGTGCCAGCAGCTTAGTGGGGGCCGGTTTGAATGAGCAGTTCTTC CASSLVGAGLNEQFF
TRBJ2-7 TRBD1 TRBV18 . TGTGCCAGCTCGCTCCTAGTCGCGGACAGGGACGGCGAGCAGTACTTC CASSLLVADRDGEQYF
TRBJ1-2 TRBD1 TRBV7-2 . TGTGCCAGCAGCTCTTCGGGCAGGGGGAGCTATGGCTACACCTTC CASSSSGRGSYGYTF
TRBJ1-1 TRBD1 TRBV18 . TGTGCCAGCTCACCACCTCCGGGACAGATGAACACTGAAGCTTTCTTT CASSPPPGQMNTEAFF
TRBJ2-7 TRBD1 TRBV6-5 . TGTGCCAGCAAGAGGACAGGGACCTACGAGCAGTACTTC CASKRTGTYEQYF
TRBJ2-7 TRBD2 TRBV28 . TGTGCCAGCAACAACGGGGGGGCTATCGGGCAGTACTTC CASNNGGAIGQYF
TRBJ2-1 . TRBV9 . TGTGCCAGCAGCCCGGACTGGAATGAGCAGTTCTTC CASSPDWNEQFF
TRBJ2-1 . TRBV3-1/TRBV3-2 few TGTGCCAGCAACCATCGGGACACCCCCAACAATGAGCAGTTCTTC CASNHRDTPNNEQFF
TRBJ2-2 . TRBV6-4 . TGTGCCAGCAGTGCTCCGGCGGGTGGGGTCAGGCACACCGGGGAGCTGTTTTTT CASSAPAGGVRHTGELFF
TRBJ2-3 TRBD2 TRBV6-5 . TGTGCCAGCAGCAGACTAGCGGAACGCACAGATACGCAGTATTTT CASSRLAERTDTQYF
TRBJ1-5 . TRBV9 . TGTGCCAGCAGCGTATCGGCAGGGAATCAGCCCCAGCATTTT CASSVSAGNQPQHF
TRBJ2-7 TRBD2 TRBV28 . TGTGCCAGCAGTTTACTAGCGGGAGCCGGGGAGCAGTACTTC CASSLLAGAGEQYF
TRBJ2-7 . TRBV28 . TGTGCCAGCCAAAACACGAACTACTACGAGCAGTACTTC CASQNTNYYEQYF
TRBJ2-3 TRBD2 TRBV24-1 . TGTGCCACCAGTTTAGCGGGCTTCACAGATACGCAGTATTTT CATSLAGFTDTQYF
TRBJ2-7 . TRBV18 . TGTGCCAGCTCACCATTGGAGACCTACGAGCAGTACTTC CASSPLETYEQYF